One and the same sample provided the 23 T cell receptor beta chains below, sequenced in a study of cytomegalovirus exposure and HLA in healthy donors. PCR employed 60 Vbeta and 13 Jbeta primers. Sequencing used immunoSEQ multiplex PCR; TCRdb keeps in-frame clones, though not all of them. The sample yields about 160,000 clones, about 80% seen once. The sample consisted of PBMCs. Every receptor here comes from a man between 18 and 29 years old in good health and CMV-seropositive.

In its sample, this clone was seen once. Relative to the germline gene, one junction end is altered; a read error may explain this. This chain uses TRBV2 with TRBJ2-4; D not resolved. Germline loops: CDR1 SNHLY, CDR2 FYNNEI. The CDR3 is made up of 13 amino acids. The CDR3 bases are TGTGCCAGCAGTGAAGTTGGTGAAAACAGTCAGTACTTC. Protein sequence: CASSEVGENSQYF.

This clone has more than one count but fewer than ten. The chain links TRBV11-2 to TRBJ2-3, with unresolved D. Deletions cut 3 bases from V and 1 base from J, with 14 bases between. Germline V CDR1 and CDR2: SGHAT, FQNNGV. The CDR3 sequence is 16 residues long. CDR3 protein: CASSFFSARRTDTQYF. The CDR3 DNA reads as TGTGCCAGCAGCTTCTTCTCAGCGAGACGCACAGATACGCAGTATTTT.

The chain carries TRBV7-9 and TRBJ2-7; TRBD1 matches at 7 bases. V lost 3 bases and J lost 3; bases outside the gene matches: 5. This CDR3 is 14 amino acids long. The germline V gene encodes CDR1 SEHNR and CDR2 FQNEAQ (reference sequence). DNA of the CDR3: TGTGCCAGCAGCTTTCGGACAGGACGCTACGAGCAGTACTTC. Its protein product is CASSFRTGRYEQYF.

This sequence joins TRBV7-3 and TRBJ2-3; D ambiguous. CDR3 length: 13 amino acids. CDR1 SGHTA and CDR2 FQGTGA come from the germline V gene. The germline V and J ends were trimmed by 6 bases and 2 bases, with 9 bases remaining between them. CDR3 bases: TGTGCCAGCAGGCATAGCTCCACAGATACGCAGTATTTT. This codes for CASRHSSTDTQYF.

The gene calls are TRBV6-8 and TRBJ2-2; perhaps TRBD2 as D (6 bases). V gave up 2 bases and J gave up 0 bases, with 13 bases separating them. From germline, CDR1 is MNHGY and CDR2 SAAAGT. The CDR3 runs 17 residues. In nucleotides, the CDR3 is TGTGCCAGCAGTTACATTAGCGGCACACCGAACACCGGGGAGCTGTTTTTT. Amino acids: CASSYISGTPNTGELFF.

The gene calls are TRBV6-6 and TRBJ2-5; TRBD2 agrees at 9 bases. The V segment lost 3 bases and the J segment 5 bases; nucleotides outside the gene matches: 10. Looked up from germline, CDR1 is MNHNY and CDR2 is SVGAGI (reference sequence). CDR3 length equals 16 residues. This CDR3 is CASSYMVAGVEETQYF. CDR3 DNA: TGTGCCAGCAGTTATATGGTAGCGGGAGTTGAGGAGACCCAGTACTTC.

The chain has TRBV2 and TRBJ2-1; 14 bases match TRBD2. The CDR3 has 17 amino acids. Per the germline V gene, CDR1 is SNHLY and CDR2 is FYNNEI. V gave up 6 bases and J gave up 6 bases; unmatched junction bases: 10. The CDR3, as DNA: TGTGCCAGCAGGGAGACTAGCGGGGGGGCCAGGTCCAATGAGCAGTTCTTC. It yields the protein CASRETSGGARSNEQFF.

CDR3 DNA: TGTGCCAGCAGCGTAGGGGCGGGGGACACCACAGATACGCAGTATTTT. This sequence encodes CASSVGAGDTTDTQYF. V and J are TRBV9 and TRBJ2-3; TRBD2 might be the D (7 bases). Germline CDR1 SGDLS, CDR2 YYNGEE. This CDR3 spans 16 amino acids. The ends were cut back, 0 bases at V and 2 bases at J, with 13 bases in the middle. The full variable domain, completed using reference TRBV9 and TRBJ2-3, is DSGVTQTPKHLITATGQRVTLRCSPRSGDLSVYWYQQSLDQGLQFLIQYYNGEERAKGNILERFSAQQFPDLHSELNLSSLELGDSALYFCASSVGAGDTTDTQYFGPGTRLTVL.

CDR3 region: CASSPRGSTEAFF. The CDR3 DNA follows: TGCGCCAGCAGCCCCAGGGGATCCACTGAAGCTTTCTTT. V usage is TRBV4-1 and J usage is TRBJ1-1, with D maybe TRBD1 (6 bases). The V gene's germline CDR1 is MGHRA and CDR2 YSYEKL. The CDR3 contains 13 residues. V lost 4 bases, J lost 4 bases, and 10 bases lay in between.

This clone was seen a few times. The chain carries TRBV7-2 and TRBJ1-5; tentative D call: TRBD1 (6 bases). This CDR3 has 16 residues. Trimming left V 5 bases short and J 5 bases short, with 19 bases between. CDR1 and CDR2 from the germline V gene are SGHTA and FQGNSA. This CDR3 is CASSPVGGSTDQPQHF. The CDR3 nucleotides read TGTGCCAGCAGCCCCGTTGGGGGCTCGACCGATCAGCCCCAGCATTTT.

This clone was counted between two and nine times. This chain links TRBV13 with TRBJ2-5, with 8 bases lining up with TRBD2. The V and J ends lost 5 bases and 6 bases, in that order; junction bases with no gene match: 8. Germline assignment: CDR1 PRHDT and CDR2 FYEKMQ (reference sequence). This CDR3 is built from 14 residues. DNA of the CDR3: TGTGCCAGCAGCGCGCTCAGCGGGGGTAAGACCCAGTACTTC. This translates into CASSALSGGKTQYF.

The chain links TRBV7-2 to TRBJ1-5; TRBD1 is a possible D gene (6 bases). V was trimmed by 3 bases and J by 7 bases, leaving 16 bases between them. There are 15 residues in the CDR3. The germline CDR1 and CDR2 sequences are SGHTA and FQGNSA. The CDR3 is CASSFWQGRGQPQHF. The CDR3 nucleotides are TGTGCCAGCAGCTTCTGGCAGGGCAGGGGCCAGCCCCAGCATTTT.

The CDR3 is CASSGGPRTGANEQFF. The CDR3 DNA follows: TGTGCCAGCAGTGGTGGCCCCCGGACAGGGGCCAATGAGCAGTTCTTC. This chain connects TRBV2 to TRBJ2-1, with TRBD1 matching over 9 bases. This CDR3 comprises 16 residues. V shed 4 bases and J 6 bases; nucleotides not matched to a gene: 10. Germline-derived CDR1 and CDR2 are SNHLY and FYNNEI.

This chain links TRBV6-1 with TRBJ1-1; D remains ambiguous. Trimming left V 5 bases short and J 4 bases short, with 17 bases between. Germline lookup yields CDR1 MNHNS and CDR2 SASEGT. This CDR3 region has 15 residues. DNA for the CDR3: TGTGCCAGCAGTCGGCGGTCCACCTCGAGCACTGAAGCTTTCTTT. Residues: CASSRRSTSSTEAFF.

CDR3 DNA sequence: TGTGCCAGCAGTGAGAGGGCCCAGGTACTAGCCAAAAACATTCAGTACTTC. Its translation: CASSERAQVLAKNIQYF. V usage is TRBV6-1 and J usage is TRBJ2-4, with a weak D call TRBD2 (5 bases). CDR3 length: 17 amino acids. Germline loops: CDR1 MNHNS, CDR2 SASEGT. The V end lost 3 bases, the J end lost 0 bases, and 15 bases lay between the germline ends.

The V call is TRBV5-1, the J call TRBJ1-2, with TRBD1 as a possible D gene (6 bases). Trimming took off 0 bases at V and 7 bases at J, with 13 bases between the two ends. CDR3 size: 14 residues. Germline CDR1 is SGHRS and CDR2 is YFSETQ. The CDR3 DNA sequence: TGCGCCAGCAGCTTGGAGGCAGGGGCGGCTGGCTACACCTTC. Its protein is CASSLEAGAAGYTF.

The chain joins TRBV7-9 to TRBJ1-5; no clear D gene. There are 13 residues in the CDR3. The V and J ends lost 0 bases and 7 bases respectively, with 7 bases between them. The germline gives CDR1 SEHNR, CDR2 FQNEAQ (reference sequence). The CDR3 nucleotides read TGTGCCAGCAGCTTAGCCTCGGGACAGCCCCAGCATTTT. This translates into CASSLASGQPQHF.

This clone was seen only a few times. The chain joins TRBV9 to TRBJ2-3; D not resolved. Per the germline V gene, CDR1 is SGDLS and CDR2 is YYNGEE. V was cut by 0 bases and J by 0 bases, with 11 bases left in between. This CDR3 has 16 amino acids. The CDR3 loop is CASSVGASSSTDTQYF. The CDR3 nucleotides are TGTGCCAGCAGCGTAGGGGCAAGCAGTAGCACAGATACGCAGTATTTT.

This chain links TRBV19 with TRBJ2-2, with D possibly being TRBD2 (5 bases). The V and J ends lost 3 bases and 4 bases respectively, with 12 bases between them. The CDR3 length is 15 residues. Germline V gene data show CDR1 as LNHDA and CDR2 as SQIVND (reference sequence). Here the CDR3 DNA reads TGTGCCAGTAGTATTTTGGGAGTGTTCACCGGGGAGCTGTTTTTT. This sequence encodes CASSILGVFTGELFF.

This clone was seen only a few times. The rearrangement uses TRBV6-1 and TRBJ2-5; possible D gene TRBD2, 5 bases. Trimming took 5 bases from V and 4 from J, leaving 11 bases between them. The CDR3 contains 13 residues. The germline V gene encodes CDR1 MNHNS and CDR2 SASEGT. The CDR3 sequence: CASSSRRGETQYF. CDR3 coding DNA: TGTGCCAGCAGTTCCCGTCGGGGAGAGACCCAGTACTTC.

The V call is TRBV19, the J call TRBJ2-5; tentatively, D is TRBD2 (5 bases). CDR3 size: 15 residues. Trimming stripped 6 bases from V and 1 base from J, with 15 bases between. Per germline, CDR1 LNHDA and CDR2 SQIVND (reference sequence). Here the CDR3 DNA reads TGTGCCAGTAGGACCCGACCTGCGGGCCAAGAGACCCAGTACTTC. Amino acids: CASRTRPAGQETQYF.

The genes are TRBV18 and TRBJ2-7; TRBD1 matches at 12 bases. Trimming removed 5 bases from V and 2 bases from J; junction bases left unmatched: 1. Looked up from germline, CDR1 is KGHSH and CDR2 is LQKENI. The CDR3 spans 14 residues. The CDR3 loop is CASSGTGGPYEQYF. CDR3 DNA: TGTGCCAGCTCAGGGACAGGGGGCCCCTACGAGCAGTACTTC.

This sequence joins TRBV18 and TRBJ2-2; 9 positions agree with TRBD1. The germline V gene has CDR1 KGHSH and CDR2 LQKENI. The CDR3 runs 18 residues. V shed 2 bases, J shed 0 bases, and the junction held 7 bases outside the gene matches. Written as DNA, the CDR3 is TGTGCCAGCTCACCAACAGGGGGCGGTTATGCGAACACCGGGGAGCTGTTTTTT. This gives the protein CASSPTGGGYANTGELFF.